Shown below are 9 T cell receptor beta chains from a single sample sequenced in a study of blood T cell repertoires in COVID-19. Using immunoSEQ multiplex PCR, the repertoire was profiled, and TCRdb retains in-frame clones only, with some absent. The sample holds about 73,000 clones, roughly nine tenths seen once. What was sequenced was peripheral blood. The origin of the receptors is a man older than 75 with acute or convalescent COVID-19.

This rearrangement joins TRBV30 to TRBJ2-3; D is possibly TRBD2 (5 bases). The CDR3 runs to 16 residues. The ends were cut back, 3 bases at V and 2 bases at J, with 18 bases in the middle. Per the germline V gene, CDR1 is GTSNPN and CDR2 is SVGIG (reference sequence). The CDR3 loop is CAWSGDTDFHTDTQYF. In DNA, the CDR3 is TGTGCCTGGAGCGGCGATACGGACTTCCACACAGATACGCAGTATTTT.

J is TRBJ2-7 and V is TRBV5-1; D is perhaps TRBD1 (6 bases). Trimming removed 4 bases from V and 6 bases from J, with 20 bases in between. Looked up from germline, CDR1 is SGHRS and CDR2 is YFSETQ. CDR3 size: 15 residues. The DNA for the CDR3 is TGCGCCAGCAGCCAGGAACAGGGAAGGATCTCCGAGCAGTACTTC. This encodes CASSQEQGRISEQYF.

This clone was recorded only once. The chain combines TRBV5-4 with TRBJ2-1, with TRBD2 as a possible D gene (6 bases). This CDR3 is built from 14 residues. The germline V gene has CDR1 SGHNT and CDR2 YYREEE (reference sequence). V was cut by 4 bases and J by 3 bases, with 11 bases left in between. The CDR3 nucleotides are TGTGCCAGCAGCCGCCGGGACTTCTACAATGAGCAGTTCTTC. It encodes CASSRRDFYNEQFF.

The CDR3 coding sequence is TGTGCCAGTCGCGCGCAGGGTAAATTTGATGGCTACACCTTC. It is translated as CASRAQGKFDGYTF. The chain employs TRBV27 and TRBJ1-2, with D possibly being TRBD1 (5 bases). V was clipped by 9 bases and J by 6 bases, with 20 bases between them. Germline V CDR1 and CDR2: MNHEY, SMNVEV (reference sequence). The CDR3 spans 14 residues.

The rearrangement joins TRBV7-9 to TRBJ1-2; 9 bases are shared with TRBD1. The junction had 6 bases not matched to a gene; V was cut back by 5 bases and J by 2 bases. Germline V gene data show CDR1 as SEHNR and CDR2 as FQNEAQ (reference sequence). The CDR3 contains 15 residues. The CDR3 DNA reads as TGTGCCAGCAGCGATTGGGACAGGGTGAACTATGGCTACACCTTC. Amino acids: CASSDWDRVNYGYTF.

CDR3 sequence (DNA): TGTGCCAGCTCAGGAGACAGGGAAGAGACCCAGTACTTC. Amino acids: CASSGDREETQYF. V and J are TRBV18 and TRBJ2-5; TRBD1 matches 7 bases. CDR3 length equals 13 residues. Germline V lookup: CDR1 KGHSH, CDR2 LQKENI. Losses at the gene ends were 5 bases for V and 3 bases for J; bases not matched to a gene: 3.

J is TRBJ2-4 and V is TRBV7-8, with D hard to call. The CDR3 contains 16 residues. Germline V CDR1 and CDR2: SGHVS, FQNEAQ. V was cut by 5 bases and J by 0 bases, with 14 bases left in between. The CDR3 here is CASSPFTSEAKNIQYF. CDR3 bases: TGTGCCAGCAGCCCGTTTACCTCAGAAGCCAAAAACATTCAGTACTTC.

This chain uses TRBV19 with TRBJ1-5; weak D call: TRBD1 (6 bases). Germline loops: CDR1 LNHDA, CDR2 SQIVND (reference sequence). This CDR3 has 13 residues. Trimming pared 7 bases from V and 6 bases from J, leaving 13 bases between. CDR3: CASNPGTTQPQHF. The CDR3 nucleotides are TGTGCCAGTAACCCCGGGACAACTCAGCCCCAGCATTTT.

This clone came up once. V gene TRBV5-4 combines with J gene TRBJ2-2; 11 bases fit TRBD2. Germline lookup yields CDR1 SGHNT and CDR2 YYREEE (reference sequence). The junction had 7 bases not matched to a gene; V was cut back by 4 bases and J by 5 bases. The CDR3 spans 16 residues. This chain's CDR3 is CASSPLAGGQTGELFF. CDR3 sequence (DNA): TGTGCCAGCAGCCCGTTAGCGGGGGGGCAGACCGGGGAGCTGTTTTTT. The full variable domain, its missing parts supplied by reference TRBV5-4 and TRBJ2-2, is ETGVTQSPTHLIKTRGQQVTLRCSSQSGHNTVSWYQQALGQGPQFIFQYYREEENGRGNFPPRFSGLQFPNYSSELNVNALELDDSALYLCASSPLAGGQTGELFFGEGSRLTVL.